This T cell receptor beta chain came from a study of cytomegalovirus exposure and HLA in healthy donors. The primer mix had 60 Vbeta and 13 Jbeta primers. Generated by immunoSEQ multiplex PCR, the TCRdb table keeps only in-frame clones and is missing some. The sample records some 150,000 clones, over 60% being singletons. Germline V gene sequence: CDR1 MNHEY, CDR2 SMNVEV (reference sequence). J lost 5 bases, V lost 5 bases, and 7 bases had no gene match. CDR3 length: 14 residues. The TCR originated in a middle-aged man in good health and CMV-seropositive. Sequencing input: PBMCs. The V and J genes are TRBV27 and TRBJ2-7; 9 bases match TRBD1. This CDR3 reads CASSRTGAGNEQYF. CDR3 coding DNA: TGTGCCAGCAGTAGGACAGGGGCGGGCAACGAGCAGTACTTC.